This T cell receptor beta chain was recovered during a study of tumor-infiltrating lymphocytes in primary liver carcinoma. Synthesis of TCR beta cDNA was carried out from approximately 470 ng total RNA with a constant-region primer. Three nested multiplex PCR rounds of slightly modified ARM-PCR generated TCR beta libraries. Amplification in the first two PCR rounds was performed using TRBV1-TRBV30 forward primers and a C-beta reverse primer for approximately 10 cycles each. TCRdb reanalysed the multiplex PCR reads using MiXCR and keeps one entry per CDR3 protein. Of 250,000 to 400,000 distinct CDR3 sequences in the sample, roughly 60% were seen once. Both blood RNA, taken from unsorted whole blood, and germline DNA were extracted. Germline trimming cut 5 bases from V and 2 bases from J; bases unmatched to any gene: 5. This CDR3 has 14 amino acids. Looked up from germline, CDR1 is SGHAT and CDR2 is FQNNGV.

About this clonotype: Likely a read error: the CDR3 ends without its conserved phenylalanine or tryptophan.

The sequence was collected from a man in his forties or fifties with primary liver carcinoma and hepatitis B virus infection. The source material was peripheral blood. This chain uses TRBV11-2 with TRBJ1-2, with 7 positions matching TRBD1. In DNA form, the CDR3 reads TGTGCCAGCAGCGCCATCAGGGGGAACTATGGCTACACCTTA. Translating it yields CASSAIRGNYGYTL.